Below, one TCR beta chain is given with its context. The record originates from a study of blood T cell repertoires in COVID-19. Study at large: COVID-19 samples collected from the United States, Italy and Spain covered acute and convalescent phases.

The CDR3 consists of 13 residues. With 5 bases removed from V and 7 bases from J, the gap between germline ends came to 11 bases. Germline CDR1 LGHNA, CDR2 YSLEER. Assignments of participants to cohorts depended upon their own reported clinical history. In the original analysis: For nucleated cells, counts were estimated from reference gene primer amplification. Here immunoSEQ multiplex PCR was the method, and the copy in TCRdb shows in-frame clones only, minus some. The V and J calls and clone size are taken from that table; D and trimming were inferred from the DNA. The table has around 400,000 clones, over 75% seen once.

The receptor was isolated from a young woman who had been exposed to COVID-19. This chain connects TRBV4-3 to TRBJ1-4; TRBD1 is a possible D gene (5 bases). The sample comprised PBMCs or T cells enriched from blood (not recorded which). The DNA for the CDR3 is TGCGCCAGCAGCTCTTCGGGGGGTGAAAAACTGTTTTTT. Protein product: CASSSSGGEKLFF.